What follows are 9 T cell receptor beta chains derived from one specimen sequenced in a study of OX40 agonist ivuxolimab in advanced cancers. Produced via immunoSEQ multiplex PCR; TCRdb's table is partial and in-frame only. This sample has tens of thousands of clones, with 88% found just once. The starting material was CD4+ or CD8+ T cells sorted from blood, obtained in a trial of the OX40 agonist ivuxolimab. These receptors came from an adult with an advanced solid tumor such as melanoma, head and neck, liver or kidney cancer.

The chain joins TRBV29-1 to TRBJ1-1; no clear D gene. Trimming took off 4 bases at V and 5 bases at J, with 11 bases between the two ends. This CDR3 comprises 12 residues. The germline V gene encodes CDR1 SQVTM and CDR2 ANQGSEA. CDR3 in DNA: TGCAGCGTTGTCCAAGGCGGGACTGAAGCTTTCTTT. As protein: CSVVQGGTEAFF.

The rearrangement links TRBV10-3 to TRBJ2-3; 11 bases are shared with TRBD2. J lost 6 bases, V lost 4 bases, and 9 bases had no gene match. This CDR3 has 16 residues. Germline-derived CDR1 and CDR2 are ENHRY and SYGVKD. The DNA of the CDR3 is TGTGCCATCAGTGGGGCTAGCGGGGGGCCGTGGGATACGCAGTATTTT. The encoded protein is CAISGASGGPWDTQYF.

The chain uses TRBV2 and TRBJ1-3; D call uncertain. CDR3 length: 13 residues. V was pared by 7 bases and J by 0 bases, with 7 bases between. The germline V gene has CDR1 SNHLY and CDR2 FYNNEI. DNA for the CDR3: TGTGCCAGCACCCTGGGCTCTGGAAACACCATATATTTT. As protein: CASTLGSGNTIYF.

The rearrangement joins TRBV27 to TRBJ2-5; D ambiguous. Germline assignment: CDR1 MNHEY and CDR2 SMNVEV (reference sequence). The CDR3 has 13 amino acids. V was cut by 2 bases and J by 5 bases, with 9 bases left in between. The CDR3 here is CASSLVGAETQYF. The CDR3 DNA sequence: TGTGCCAGCAGTTTAGTCGGTGCTGAGACCCAGTACTTC.

V and J are TRBV9 and TRBJ2-5; no clear D. CDR3 size: 15 residues. Germline lookup yields CDR1 SGDLS and CDR2 YYNGEE. V lost 3 bases to trimming and J lost 4 bases, with 16 bases between them. The CDR3 here is CASSEDNQVVETQYF. DNA for the CDR3: TGTGCCAGCAGCGAAGACAATCAGGTGGTAGAGACCCAGTACTTC.

This clone was observed a single time. The V and J genes are TRBV6-6 and TRBJ1-1, with a weak D call TRBD1 (5 bases). This CDR3 spans 16 amino acids. V was cut by 0 bases and J by 0 bases, with 11 bases left in between. Germline CDR1 is MNHNY and CDR2 is SVGAGI (reference sequence). CDR3 sequence: CASSYSDTPMNTEAFF. DNA for the CDR3: TGTGCCAGCAGTTACTCGGACACTCCCATGAACACTGAAGCTTTCTTT.

The gene calls are TRBV7-3 and TRBJ2-1, with a possible D match to TRBD1 (6 bases). Trimming cost V 2 bases and J 6 bases, with 26 bases left between them. This CDR3 region has 19 residues. Germline CDR1 is SGHTA and CDR2 is FQGTGA. In nucleotides, the CDR3 is TGTGCCAGCAGCTTATACGGTTCATCCACAGGGCCCCGAGGCAATGAGCAGTTCTTC. The encoded protein is CASSLYGSSTGPRGNEQFF.

V is TRBV28 and J is TRBJ2-2; TRBD1 agrees at 12 bases. Germline CDR1 reads MDHEN; CDR2 reads SYDVKM. With 2 bases clipped from V and 0 bases from J, the junction kept 13 bases outside the gene matches. The CDR3 runs to 21 residues. CDR3 loop: CASSLEPGQGAWGTNTGELFF. The CDR3 nucleotides are TGTGCCAGCAGTTTAGAACCGGGACAGGGGGCATGGGGGACGAACACCGGGGAGCTGTTTTTT. Complete variable domain (other parts from reference TRBV28 and TRBJ2-2): DVKVTQSSRYLVKRTGEKVFLECVQDMDHENMFWYRQDPGLGLRLIYFSYDVKMKEKGDIPEGYSVSREKKERFSLILESASTNQTSMYLCASSLEPGQGAWGTNTGELFFGEGSRLTVL.

V is TRBV4-1 and J is TRBJ1-3; no clear D. The CDR3 loop spans 15 amino acids. CDR1 is MGHRA and CDR2 is YSYEKL in the germline V gene. Trimming removed 5 bases from V and 4 bases from J, with 15 bases in between. CDR3: CASSEYLDPGNTIYF. The DNA of the CDR3 is TGCGCCAGCAGCGAATACCTGGACCCAGGAAACACCATATATTTT.